These T cell receptor beta chains were read from a single sample in a study of T cell responses to AZD1222 COVID-19 vaccine. Measured with immunoSEQ multiplex PCR; TCRdb has only the in-frame clones, and not every one. The data contain about 180,000 clones, roughly nine tenths of them singletons. The sequencing here drew on peripheral blood, taken on day 0 of AZD1222 vaccination. These receptors were obtained from an adult in good health. Each CDR3 is given with its conserved first and last residue. Fields, in order: V gene, D gene, clone size, J gene, CDR3 DNA, CDR3 protein. A D gene is named only where the DNA matches it firmly. The listing skips clone size in some rows; elsewhere it reads once, few, many or a size class.

v_call: TRBV27
d_call: TRBD2
clone_size: NA
j_call: TRBJ2-1
cdr3_nt: TGTGCCAGCAGAAGACTAGCGGGAGGCCAAGATGAGCAGTTCTTC
cdr3_aa: CASRRLAGGQDEQFF

v_call: TRBV16
d_call: NA
clone_size: medium-sized
j_call: TRBJ1-4
cdr3_nt: TGTGCCAGCAGACCTTCCCCAGGACCTCCTGAAGATGAAAAACTGTTTTTT
cdr3_aa: CASRPSPGPPEDEKLFF

v_call: TRBV24-1
d_call: TRBD2
clone_size: NA
j_call: TRBJ2-7
cdr3_nt: TGTGCCACCAGTGATACCAGCGGGAGAGGGTACGAGCAGTACTTC
cdr3_aa: CATSDTSGRGYEQYF

v_call: TRBV6-5
d_call: TRBD1
clone_size: NA
j_call: TRBJ1-2
cdr3_nt: TGTGCCATAGGGGACAGTTTTAACTATGGCTACACCTTC
cdr3_aa: CAIGDSFNYGYTF

v_call: TRBV30
d_call: TRBD1
clone_size: NA
j_call: TRBJ1-2
cdr3_nt: TGTGCCTGGTACCATTTGGGGACAGCCTATGGCTACACCTTC
cdr3_aa: CAWYHLGTAYGYTF

v_call: TRBV5-1
d_call: NA
clone_size: once
j_call: TRBJ1-1
cdr3_nt: TGCGCCAGCAGCCGGGGAGGGAAGGCCACTGAAGCTTTCTTT
cdr3_aa: CASSRGGKATEAFF

v_call: TRBV7-7
d_call: NA
clone_size: NA
j_call: TRBJ1-3
cdr3_nt: TGTGCCAGCAGCTTGGGTCCCCCTGGAAACACCATATATTTT
cdr3_aa: CASSLGPPGNTIYF

v_call: TRBV14
d_call: NA
clone_size: NA
j_call: TRBJ1-2
cdr3_nt: TGTGCCAGCAGACCCCCGGGAGCGCTCTATGGCTACACCTTC
cdr3_aa: CASRPPGALYGYTF

v_call: TRBV7-9
d_call: TRBD2
clone_size: NA
j_call: TRBJ2-5
cdr3_nt: TGTGCCAGCAGCCCTGGGACTAGCGGGAGTCGGGAGACCCAGTACTTC
cdr3_aa: CASSPGTSGSRETQYF

v_call: TRBV19
d_call: TRBD1
clone_size: NA
j_call: TRBJ2-1
cdr3_nt: TGTGCCAGTAGTATAGAGGCAGGGGGCTCGAATGAGCAGTTCTTC
cdr3_aa: CASSIEAGGSNEQFF

v_call: TRBV9
d_call: NA
clone_size: NA
j_call: TRBJ1-5
cdr3_nt: TGTGCCAGCAGCGTGGGAAGCAATCAGCCCCAGCATTTT
cdr3_aa: CASSVGSNQPQHF

v_call: TRBV6-2/TRBV6-3
d_call: NA
clone_size: once
j_call: TRBJ2-2
cdr3_nt: TGTGCCAGCAGTTACTCTTGGCAGAACACCGGGGAGCTGTTTTTT
cdr3_aa: CASSYSWQNTGELFF

v_call: TRBV28
d_call: NA
clone_size: NA
j_call: TRBJ1-2
cdr3_nt: TGTGCCAGCGGCAACAGATGGGGGGCGCTCGACTATGGCTACACCTTC
cdr3_aa: CASGNRWGALDYGYTF

v_call: TRBV6-5
d_call: TRBD2
clone_size: NA
j_call: TRBJ2-3
cdr3_nt: TGTGCCAGCAGGGGATCAGCGGGGGGAGCTGATACGCAGTATTTT
cdr3_aa: CASRGSAGGADTQYF

v_call: TRBV5-5
d_call: TRBD1
clone_size: NA
j_call: TRBJ1-2
cdr3_nt: TGTGCCAGCAGCCTGGGACAGAGCCTTTATGGCTACACCTTC
cdr3_aa: CASSLGQSLYGYTF

v_call: TRBV5-4
d_call: TRBD1
clone_size: NA
j_call: TRBJ2-1
cdr3_nt: TGTGCCAGCAGCCGGGGACAGGACTTTTACAATGAGCAGTTCTTC
cdr3_aa: CASSRGQDFYNEQFF

v_call: TRBV20-1
d_call: NA
clone_size: NA
j_call: TRBJ1-5
cdr3_nt: TGCAGTGCTAGTTGGGACAGCAATCAGCCCCAGCATTTT
cdr3_aa: CSASWDSNQPQHF

v_call: TRBV18
d_call: NA
clone_size: NA
j_call: TRBJ1-2
cdr3_nt: TGTGCCAGCTCACCCGACAGGTTTAACTATGGCTACACCTTC
cdr3_aa: CASSPDRFNYGYTF

v_call: TRBV6-5
d_call: NA
clone_size: NA
j_call: TRBJ1-5
cdr3_nt: TGTGCCAGCAGCCTCAGCTATAGCAATCAGCCCCAGCATTTT
cdr3_aa: CASSLSYSNQPQHF

v_call: TRBV6-6
d_call: NA
clone_size: NA
j_call: TRBJ2-3
cdr3_nt: TGTGCCAGCAGAGTGAGGGACAGCACAGATACGCAGTATTTT
cdr3_aa: CASRVRDSTDTQYF

v_call: TRBV5-1
d_call: NA
clone_size: NA
j_call: TRBJ2-5
cdr3_nt: TGCGCCAGCAGCTTGGCGGGGACGAGGCAAGAGACCCAGTACTTC
cdr3_aa: CASSLAGTRQETQYF

v_call: TRBV28
d_call: TRBD1
clone_size: NA
j_call: TRBJ2-7
cdr3_nt: TGTGCCCTATCTTCTCAGGGGGCCCTTCCTACGCAGCAGTACTTC
cdr3_aa: CALSSQGALPTQQYF

v_call: TRBV6-5
d_call: NA
clone_size: once
j_call: TRBJ1-1
cdr3_nt: TGTGCCAGCATCAAGGGGGGGAACACTGAAGCTTTCTTT
cdr3_aa: CASIKGGNTEAFF

v_call: TRBV4-3
d_call: NA
clone_size: NA
j_call: TRBJ1-5
cdr3_nt: TGCGCCAGCAGCCAAGGGGCTGACAGCGCGAGGCCCCAGCATTTT
cdr3_aa: CASSQGADSARPQHF

v_call: TRBV12-3/TRBV12-4
d_call: NA
clone_size: NA
j_call: TRBJ1-2
cdr3_nt: TGTGCCAGCAGTGAGACAAATAGGGGCTACACCTTC
cdr3_aa: CASSETNRGYTF

v_call: TRBV30
d_call: NA
clone_size: NA
j_call: TRBJ1-1
cdr3_nt: TGTGCCTGGAGTGTTAAGGGTACGAACACTGAAGCTTTCTTT
cdr3_aa: CAWSVKGTNTEAFF

v_call: TRBV9
d_call: TRBD2
clone_size: NA
j_call: TRBJ2-3
cdr3_nt: TGTGCCAGCAGCCCCCAAGGCGGGGGGGGCACAGATACGCAGTATTTT
cdr3_aa: CASSPQGGGGTDTQYF

v_call: TRBV5-1
d_call: TRBD2
clone_size: once
j_call: TRBJ2-3
cdr3_nt: TGCGCCAGCAGCTTGGCCGGGGGACTAGCGGGAGATACGCAGTATTTT
cdr3_aa: CASSLAGGLAGDTQYF

v_call: TRBV7-3
d_call: NA
clone_size: NA
j_call: TRBJ1-1
cdr3_nt: TGTGCCAGCAGCCCGGCGGGGCCTAACACTGAAGCTTTCTTT
cdr3_aa: CASSPAGPNTEAFF

v_call: TRBV28
d_call: NA
clone_size: NA
j_call: TRBJ1-5
cdr3_nt: TGTGCCAGCAGGGGGCCATACAATCAGCCCCAGCATTTT
cdr3_aa: CASRGPYNQPQHF

v_call: TRBV30
d_call: NA
clone_size: NA
j_call: TRBJ1-1
cdr3_nt: TGTGCCTGGATCGGCGAAATGAACACTGAAGCTTTCTTT
cdr3_aa: CAWIGEMNTEAFF

v_call: TRBV6-5
d_call: NA
clone_size: NA
j_call: TRBJ1-2
cdr3_nt: TGTGCCAGCACCCTACCGGGGGGGAACAACTATGGCTACACCTTC
cdr3_aa: CASTLPGGNNYGYTF

v_call: TRBV9
d_call: NA
clone_size: NA
j_call: TRBJ2-2
cdr3_nt: TGTGCCAGCAGCAAGGACAGAACGAACACCGGGGAGCTGTTTTTT
cdr3_aa: CASSKDRTNTGELFF

v_call: TRBV5-5
d_call: TRBD1
clone_size: NA
j_call: TRBJ2-7
cdr3_nt: TGTGCCAGCAGCTTAGGTTACGGACAGGGGTATTTCTACGAGCAGTACTTC
cdr3_aa: CASSLGYGQGYFYEQYF

v_call: TRBV28
d_call: TRBD2
clone_size: NA
j_call: TRBJ2-1
cdr3_nt: TGTGCCAGCAGTTTGGTCGGGGCGGGGGGATCCTACAATGAGCAGTTCTTC
cdr3_aa: CASSLVGAGGSYNEQFF

v_call: TRBV19
d_call: TRBD2
clone_size: NA
j_call: TRBJ2-1
cdr3_nt: TGTGCCAGTAGTATCCTAGCGGGGGGGCTGTATGAGCAGTTCTTC
cdr3_aa: CASSILAGGLYEQFF

v_call: TRBV6-2/TRBV6-3
d_call: TRBD1
clone_size: NA
j_call: TRBJ1-4
cdr3_nt: TGTGCCAGCAGTCGACAGGGACCAACTAATGAAAAACTGTTTTTT
cdr3_aa: CASSRQGPTNEKLFF

v_call: TRBV19
d_call: NA
clone_size: NA
j_call: TRBJ1-6
cdr3_nt: TGTGCCAGTAGTATAGCAGGGCCCAATTCACCCCTCCACTTT
cdr3_aa: CASSIAGPNSPLHF

v_call: TRBV2
d_call: TRBD2
clone_size: NA
j_call: TRBJ2-5
cdr3_nt: TGTGCCAGCAGGGCTAGTGGGTCGGGGGGAGAGACCCAGTACTTC
cdr3_aa: CASRASGSGGETQYF

v_call: TRBV4-2
d_call: NA
clone_size: NA
j_call: TRBJ1-2
cdr3_nt: TGTGCCAGCAGCCAAGAATCCGGGAAGACGGTCTATGGCTACACCTTC
cdr3_aa: CASSQESGKTVYGYTF

v_call: TRBV5-1
d_call: NA
clone_size: NA
j_call: TRBJ2-5
cdr3_nt: TGCGCCAGCAGCTTGACAGGGAATCAAGAGACCCAGTACTTC
cdr3_aa: CASSLTGNQETQYF

v_call: TRBV2
d_call: TRBD1
clone_size: NA
j_call: TRBJ2-3
cdr3_nt: TGTGCCAGCAAAGAACAGGGGTTCGCAGATACGCAGTATTTT
cdr3_aa: CASKEQGFADTQYF

v_call: TRBV5-6
d_call: TRBD1
clone_size: once
j_call: TRBJ1-1
cdr3_nt: TGTGCCAGCAGCGGACCGGGACAGGGATTAAGGGGCACTGAAGCTTTCTTT
cdr3_aa: CASSGPGQGLRGTEAFF

v_call: TRBV25-1
d_call: TRBD1
clone_size: NA
j_call: TRBJ1-1
cdr3_nt: TGTGCCAGCAGTGATAGGCGGCAGGGGGCTGAAGCTTTCTTT
cdr3_aa: CASSDRRQGAEAFF

v_call: TRBV10-3
d_call: TRBD1
clone_size: NA
j_call: TRBJ1-4
cdr3_nt: TGTGCCATCAGGGCGGGGACAGGGGGTGAAAAACTGTTTTTT
cdr3_aa: CAIRAGTGGEKLFF

v_call: TRBV5-6
d_call: TRBD1
clone_size: NA
j_call: TRBJ1-5
cdr3_nt: TGTGCCAGCAGCTTTGGGGACAGAGGTTATCAGCCCCAGCATTTT
cdr3_aa: CASSFGDRGYQPQHF

v_call: TRBV7-9
d_call: NA
clone_size: NA
j_call: TRBJ2-7
cdr3_nt: TGTGCCAGCAGCTTTGAGGGGAACTCCTACGAGCAGTACTTC
cdr3_aa: CASSFEGNSYEQYF

v_call: TRBV2
d_call: TRBD1
clone_size: NA
j_call: TRBJ2-3
cdr3_nt: TGTGCCAGCAAGGGACAGGGGGATCATACGCAGTATTTT
cdr3_aa: CASKGQGDHTQYF

v_call: TRBV30
d_call: NA
clone_size: NA
j_call: TRBJ2-1
cdr3_nt: TGTGCCTGGAGTGTACCGGGAACTGAGCAGTTCTTC
cdr3_aa: CAWSVPGTEQFF

v_call: TRBV5-5
d_call: NA
clone_size: NA
j_call: TRBJ1-1
cdr3_nt: TGTGCCAGCAGCTTGGTCGGGGAGAACACTGAAGCTTTCTTT
cdr3_aa: CASSLVGENTEAFF

v_call: TRBV7-9
d_call: NA
clone_size: NA
j_call: TRBJ1-2
cdr3_nt: TGTGCCAGCAGCAACCCGGGGGGGGAGGGAACCCTTCTCTATGGCTACACCTTC
cdr3_aa: CASSNPGGEGTLLYGYTF

v_call: TRBV2
d_call: NA
clone_size: once
j_call: TRBJ1-2
cdr3_nt: TGTGCCAGCAGTGAAGCGAGGGCAGGAGGCTACACCTTC
cdr3_aa: CASSEARAGGYTF

v_call: TRBV6-4
d_call: TRBD1
clone_size: NA
j_call: TRBJ2-1
cdr3_nt: TGTGCCAGCAGCCAATGGACAGGCGACAATGAGCAGTTCTTC
cdr3_aa: CASSQWTGDNEQFF

v_call: TRBV19
d_call: NA
clone_size: NA
j_call: TRBJ1-1
cdr3_nt: TGTGCCAGTAGACCGAGACAAGGCTTTAGGGATCAGAACACTGAAGCTTTCTTT
cdr3_aa: CASRPRQGFRDQNTEAFF

v_call: TRBV14
d_call: NA
clone_size: few
j_call: TRBJ2-3
cdr3_nt: TGTGCCAGCAGAAGATACGACAACACAGATACGCAGTATTTT
cdr3_aa: CASRRYDNTDTQYF

v_call: TRBV7-9
d_call: TRBD2
clone_size: NA
j_call: TRBJ2-7
cdr3_nt: TGTGCCAGCAGCTTCTCAGCGGGGCTGGGTGAGCAGTACTTC
cdr3_aa: CASSFSAGLGEQYF

v_call: TRBV11-2
d_call: NA
clone_size: NA
j_call: TRBJ1-1
cdr3_nt: TGTGCCAGCAGCTTAGACCCGCTTAGTAAAGCTTTCTTT
cdr3_aa: CASSLDPLSKAFF

v_call: TRBV28
d_call: TRBD2
clone_size: NA
j_call: TRBJ2-3
cdr3_nt: TGTGCCAGCAGTTCGGGGACTAGCGGGTTATTGCAGTATTTT
cdr3_aa: CASSSGTSGLLQYF

v_call: TRBV7-2
d_call: NA
clone_size: once
j_call: TRBJ1-6
cdr3_nt: TGTGCCAGCAGCTCCCAGGGTTTTTATAATTCACCCCTCCACTTT
cdr3_aa: CASSSQGFYNSPLHF